This passage covers 23 T cell receptor beta chains from one sample sequenced in a study of blood T cells in healthy people across ages. Primed by a sample-barcoded 5' primer and a J-beta primer mix, a second PCR proceeded for 7 to 11 cycles. Via MiXCR, TCRdb re-called the 5' RACE reads, giving one row per CDR3 protein. Among just over 1 million distinct CDR3 sequences listed, 40% to 45% were seen once. Sequencing was done on a sample of blood. The receptors shown here come from a woman in her sixties in good health.

Worth noting for this clonotype: A much larger clonotype is one base distant, so this may be a read error. The chain carries TRBV29-1 and TRBJ2-1; the D gene is possibly TRBD2 (6 bases). The V gene lost 4 bases and the J gene lost 13 bases, with 17 bases spanning the gap. CDR3 length: 12 amino acids. CDR1 is SQVTM, CDR2 ANQGSEA, per germline. CDR3 sequence: CSVARTKETQFF. In DNA, the CDR3 is TGCAGCGTTGCTAGGACTAAAGAGACCCAGTTCTTC.

The rearrangement uses TRBV3-1 and TRBJ2-1; D gene uncertain. The germline V gene encodes CDR1 LGHDT and CDR2 YNNKEL (reference sequence). The CDR3 extends over 16 amino acids. V gave up 0 bases and J gave up 2 bases, with 11 bases separating them. This chain's CDR3 is CASSQEQTETYNEQFF. The CDR3 DNA is TGTGCCAGCAGCCAAGAACAAACAGAGACCTACAATGAGCAGTTCTTC.

This chain connects TRBV7-9 to TRBJ2-4; 8 bases are a match to TRBD2. The CDR3 is 12 amino acids. Germline assignment: CDR1 SEHNR and CDR2 FQNEAQ (reference sequence). V was clipped by 5 bases and J by 13 bases; unmatched bases: 7. The CDR3 loop reads CASSRDGGEQYF. CDR3 nucleotide sequence: TGTGCCAGCAGCCGCGACGGGGGGGAGCAGTACTTC.

This chain joins TRBV10-3 and TRBJ2-4; the D gene is possibly TRBD2 (5 bases). V was pared by 2 bases and J by 1 base, with 15 bases between. The CDR3 loop spans 17 amino acids. The V gene's germline CDR1 is ENHRY and CDR2 SYGVKD. The CDR3 DNA reads as TGTGCCATCAGTGAGCCAGGACCGCCGGGGGCCAAAAACATTCAGTACTTC. Its protein product is CAISEPGPPGAKNIQYF.

The CDR3 region is CASSLNHRVGTEAFF. The DNA of the CDR3 is TGTGCCAGCAGTTTAAACCACAGGGTGGGCACTGAAGCTTTCTTT. The chain uses TRBV28 and TRBJ1-1, with D tentatively TRBD1 (6 bases). Germline values: CDR1 MDHEN, CDR2 SYDVKM. The CDR3 extends over 15 amino acids. Trimming took off 2 bases at V and 4 bases at J, with 14 bases between the two ends.

The V gene is TRBV29-1, the J gene TRBJ2-1; 7 nucleotides line up with TRBD2. After removal of 4 bases from V and 5 bases from J, the junction contained 8 bases not matched to a gene. The CDR3 runs 14 residues. Looked up from germline, CDR1 is SQVTM and CDR2 is ANQGSEA. The CDR3 DNA sequence: TGCAGCGTTGGTGCGGGAGTAGTTAACAATGAGCAGTTCTTC. Its translation: CSVGAGVVNNEQFF.

The chain couples TRBV6-1 to TRBJ2-3; 7 bases are a match to TRBD1. The CDR3 is 16 amino acids. CDR1 and CDR2 from the germline V gene are MNHNS and SASEGT. The trim removed 2 bases at V and 3 bases at J, leaving 8 bases unmatched. This CDR3 is CASSETGAGGTDTQYF. In nucleotides, the CDR3 is TGTGCCAGCAGTGAAACAGGGGCAGGGGGAACAGATACGCAGTATTTT.

The table lists this clonotype with a few counts. This rearrangement joins TRBV3-1 to TRBJ2-1; D unclear. CDR1 is LGHDT and CDR2 is YNNKEL in the germline V gene (reference sequence). Trimming removed 1 base from V and 5 bases from J, with 6 bases in between. The CDR3 runs 13 residues. The CDR3 reads CASSQGANNEQFF. The CDR3 DNA sequence: TGTGCCAGCAGCCAAGGGGCTAACAATGAGCAGTTCTTC.

The rearrangement uses TRBV12-3 or TRBV12-4 and TRBJ2-7; D possibly corresponds to TRBD2 (6 bases). Trimming took off 0 bases at V and 2 bases at J, with 11 bases between the two ends. This CDR3 has 15 amino acids. CDR3 nucleotides: TGTGCCAGCAGTTTAGCCCCCACGGGGGCCTACGAGCAGTACTTC. As protein: CASSLAPTGAYEQYF.

V and J are TRBV4-1 and TRBJ2-3; 14 bases line up with TRBD2. CDR1 and CDR2 from the germline V gene are MGHRA and YSYEKL. V was pared by 2 bases and J by 2 bases, with 15 bases of the junction left unmatched. The CDR3 extends over 21 amino acids. The CDR3 is CASSQSGTSGSGASYTDTQYF. CDR3 sequence (DNA): TGCGCCAGCAGCCAAAGCGGGACTAGCGGGAGTGGAGCGTCCTACACAGATACGCAGTATTTT.

This clonotype was found a few times. V is TRBV6-5 and J is TRBJ1-2; D might be TRBD1 (6 bases). In germline, CDR1 is MNHEY, CDR2 SVGAGI. The V end lost 6 bases, the J end lost 3 bases, and 14 bases lay between the germline ends. This CDR3 contains 14 residues. The CDR3 DNA follows: TGTGCCAGCAGGAGGGGGGGCCCGGACTATGGCTACACCTTC. This translates into CASRRGGPDYGYTF.

In DNA, the CDR3 is TGCAGCGTTTCTGAAATCAGGGGTTCCAATGAGCAGTTCTTC. It is translated as CSVSEIRGSNEQFF. The chain has TRBV29-1 and TRBJ2-1, with D maybe TRBD1 (6 bases). The V end was cut by 5 bases, the J end by 6 bases, with 17 bases between. There are 14 residues in the CDR3. Germline V lookup: CDR1 SQVTM, CDR2 ANQGSEA.

V is TRBV10-3 and J is TRBJ2-5; 10 positions match TRBD1. The CDR3 covers 15 residues. The V gene end was trimmed by 6 bases and the J gene end by 5 bases; junction bases not matched to a gene: 9. Germline V CDR1 and CDR2: ENHRY, SYGVKD. The CDR3 loop reads CAISADRGLWETQYF. In DNA form, the CDR3 reads TGTGCCATCAGCGCTGACAGGGGGCTATGGGAGACCCAGTACTTC.

This clonotype has a count of ten or more. The chain links TRBV28 to TRBJ2-1, with TRBD2 identical over 12 bases. The V gene end was trimmed by 3 bases and the J gene end by 6 bases; junction bases not matched to a gene: 3. CDR3 length: 15 amino acids. The germline CDR1 and CDR2 sequences are MDHEN and SYDVKM. CDR3 DNA: TGTGCCAGCAGTTTCTCTAGCGGGAGGGCCAATGAGCAGTTCTTC. Its translation is CASSFSSGRANEQFF.

A note on this clonotype: A much larger clone is a single base away; this may be a read error. The gene calls are TRBV29-1 and TRBJ2-5; 8 positions agree with TRBD2. Germline loops: CDR1 SQVTM, CDR2 ANQGSEA. This CDR3 is 13 amino acids long. J lost 11 bases, V lost 5 bases, and 13 bases had no gene match. CDR3 nucleotide sequence: TGCAGCGTTCAGCGGACTAGCTCCAATGAGCAGTACTTC. As protein: CSVQRTSSNEQYF. The variable domain in full, completed from reference TRBV29-1 and TRBJ2-5, reads SAVISQKPSRDICQRGTSLTIQCQVDSQVTMMFWYRQQPGQSLTLIATANQGSEATYESGFVIDKFPISRPNLTFSTLTVSNMSPEDSSIYLCSVQRTSSNEQYFGPGTRLLVL.

V gene TRBV20-1 combines with J gene TRBJ2-1; D gene uncertain. CDR1 DFQATT and CDR2 SNEGSKA come from the germline V gene (reference sequence). The ends were cut back, 7 bases at V and 5 bases at J, with 12 bases in the middle. The CDR3 spans 12 residues. CDR3 residues: CSGEGRDNEQFF. The CDR3 bases are TGCAGTGGGGAAGGCCGGGACAATGAGCAGTTCTTC.

The rearrangement uses TRBV6-5 and TRBJ2-1; 7 bases align to TRBD2. The CDR3 covers 14 residues. Germline V lookup: CDR1 MNHEY, CDR2 SVGAGI. The CDR3 loop reads CAASPGGAYNEQFF. The CDR3 DNA reads as TGTGCTGCCTCACCGGGAGGCGCCTACAATGAGCAGTTCTTC.

There are many counts of this clonotype. The rearrangement links TRBV29-1 to TRBJ2-7; D perhaps matches TRBD1 (6 bases). Trimming removed 3 bases from V and 2 bases from J, with 14 bases in between. The CDR3 is 14 residues long. Germline assignment: CDR1 SQVTM and CDR2 ANQGSEA. The chain's CDR3 is CSVEPTGSPYEQYF. The DNA for the CDR3 is TGCAGCGTTGAGCCCACAGGGTCGCCCTACGAGCAGTACTTC.

This sequence joins TRBV2 and TRBJ2-3, with unresolved D. The CDR3 covers 17 residues. V lost 3 bases and J 3 bases, leaving 19 bases between the germline ends. Germline CDR1 SNHLY, CDR2 FYNNEI. CDR3 sequence reads: CASSDRSATSATDTQYF. In DNA form, the CDR3 reads TGTGCCAGCAGTGATCGATCCGCCACCTCCGCAACAGATACGCAGTATTTT.

The rearrangement links TRBV27 to TRBJ2-7; TRBD2 agrees at 9 bases. The CDR3 is 18 amino acids. Germline-derived CDR1 and CDR2 are MNHEY and SMNVEV (reference sequence). After removal of 3 bases from V and 0 bases from J, the junction contained 12 bases not matched to a gene. The CDR3 DNA follows: TGTGCCAGCAGTTTTGTCAATCTAAGGACTAGCGACTCCTACGAGCAGTACTTC. This codes for CASSFVNLRTSDSYEQYF.

This chain joins TRBV24-1 and TRBJ2-3; D is perhaps TRBD2 (6 bases). The CDR3 sequence is 15 residues long. Trimming took off 4 bases at V and 0 bases at J, with 10 bases between the two ends. CDR1 and CDR2 from the germline V gene are KGHDR and SFDVKD. CDR3 amino acids: CATSDIADSTDTQYF. Written as DNA, the CDR3 is TGTGCCACCAGTGACATAGCGGATAGCACAGATACGCAGTATTTT.

This clonotype was seen more than once but under ten times. The chain employs TRBV29-1 and TRBJ1-5, with D tentatively TRBD1 (5 bases). V lost 4 bases, J lost 0 bases, and 10 bases lay in between. CDR3 length: 14 amino acids. The germline CDR1 and CDR2 sequences are SQVTM and ANQGSEA. CDR3 residues: CSVGGPTSNQPQHF. The CDR3 region has the DNA TGCAGCGTTGGGGGACCTACTAGCAATCAGCCCCAGCATTTT.

As concerns this clonotype: Germline is not matched at one junction end, which may reflect a read error. This chain joins TRBV6-2 or TRBV6-3 and TRBJ2-1; the D gene is possibly TRBD1 (6 bases). Germline CDR1 reads MNHEY; CDR2 reads SVGEGT. The length of the CDR3 is 14 residues. The CDR3 here is CASSYEQGYHEQFF. Here the CDR3 DNA reads TGTGCCAGCAGTTACGAACAGGGCTACCATGAGCAGTTCTTC.